This paragraph covers one TCR beta chain sequence. These data are taken from a study of glioma-infiltrating T cells. Amplification of TCR alpha and beta CDR3 regions from RNA used iRepertoire nested multiplex PCR. TCRdb reanalysed the multiplex PCR reads using MiXCR and keeps one entry per CDR3 protein. The profile shows 90,000 to 110,000 distinct CDR3 sequences, 25% of them singletons. The sequence was collected from a human donor with low-grade glioma or glioblastoma, undergoing nonglioma brain surgery, or in good health (not recorded which). The material sequenced was glioma tissue, nonneoplastic brain tissue, or PBMCs (not recorded which).

CDR3 sequence reads: CSGGTPGYSQGTEAFF. For the CDR3, the DNA is TGCAGCGGGGGGACCCCAGGTTACTCCCAGGGCACTGAAGCTTTCTTT. The chain uses TRBV29-1 and TRBJ1-1, with D maybe TRBD1 (5 bases). The CDR3 spans 16 residues. Looked up from germline, CDR1 is SQVTM and CDR2 is ANQGSEA. Between the trimmed V and J ends, which lost 7 bases and 4 bases, there was a span of 25 bases.